Listed below are T cell receptor beta chains from one sample, sequenced in a study of control samples from healthy donors and cancer patients. TCRdb keeps only in-frame clones here, not all; method: immunoSEQ multiplex PCR. The profile shows 350,000 to 450,000 clones, about nine tenths of them singletons. Sequenced material: PBMCs. These receptors originate from a man between 40 and 49 years old with head and neck cancer. Each CDR3 is given with its conserved first and last residue. Each record gives: J gene, D gene, clone size, V gene, CDR3 length, CDR3 protein, CDR3 DNA. D genes are given only for firm matches. Clone size is given for some rows only: seen once, a few or many times, or a class if the clone is expanded.

j_call: TRBJ1-5; d_call: -; clone_size: -; v_call: TRBV6-1; cdr3_length: 17; cdr3_aa: CASSDQLRQYSNQPQHF; cdr3_nt: TGTGCCAGCAGTGACCAACTAAGACAGTATAGCAATCAGCCCCAGCATTTT
j_call: TRBJ1-1; d_call: -; clone_size: -; v_call: TRBV19; cdr3_length: 13; cdr3_aa: CASFGFPNTEAFF; cdr3_nt: TGTGCCAGTTTCGGGTTCCCGAACACTGAAGCTTTCTTT
j_call: TRBJ1-2; d_call: TRBD1; clone_size: -; v_call: TRBV27; cdr3_length: 16; cdr3_aa: CASSSLRQGAYYGYTF; cdr3_nt: TGTGCCAGCAGTTCTTTGCGACAGGGGGCGTACTATGGCTACACCTTC
j_call: TRBJ2-2; d_call: TRBD2; clone_size: -; v_call: TRBV10-2; cdr3_length: 15; cdr3_aa: CASSPIAGGSGELFF; cdr3_nt: TGCGCCAGCAGCCCCATAGCGGGAGGTTCCGGGGAGCTGTTTTTT
j_call: TRBJ1-2; d_call: -; clone_size: -; v_call: TRBV28; cdr3_length: 15; cdr3_aa: CASSFPEGQIYGYTF; cdr3_nt: TGTGCCAGCAGTTTCCCAGAAGGACAGATCTATGGCTACACCTTC
j_call: TRBJ2-7; d_call: -; clone_size: -; v_call: TRBV18; cdr3_length: 14; cdr3_aa: CASSPPSVSYEQYF; cdr3_nt: TGTGCCAGCTCACCACCCAGCGTTTCCTACGAGCAGTACTTC
j_call: TRBJ1-5; d_call: TRBD1; clone_size: -; v_call: TRBV6-1; cdr3_length: 16; cdr3_aa: CASSGTRTGTNQPQHF; cdr3_nt: TGTGCCAGCAGTGGGACGCGGACAGGAACTAATCAGCCCCAGCATTTT
j_call: TRBJ2-4; d_call: TRBD2; clone_size: -; v_call: TRBV28; cdr3_length: 17; cdr3_aa: CASRPPAGGPRQYIQYF; cdr3_nt: TGTGCCAGCAGACCGCCGGCGGGAGGGCCCCGCCAGTACATTCAGTACTTC
j_call: TRBJ2-5; d_call: TRBD1; clone_size: -; v_call: TRBV6-5; cdr3_length: 14; cdr3_aa: CASTTGGNQETQYF; cdr3_nt: TGTGCCAGCACGACAGGGGGTAACCAAGAGACCCAGTACTTC
j_call: TRBJ2-1; d_call: -; clone_size: -; v_call: TRBV5-4; cdr3_length: 14; cdr3_aa: CASSPGVSYNEQFF; cdr3_nt: TGTGCCAGCAGCCCAGGGGTTTCCTACAATGAGCAGTTCTTC
j_call: TRBJ1-5; d_call: -; clone_size: -; v_call: TRBV5-1; cdr3_length: 14; cdr3_aa: CASSLDSSNQPQHF; cdr3_nt: TGCGCCAGCAGCTTGGACAGTAGCAATCAGCCCCAGCATTTT
j_call: TRBJ1-2; d_call: -; clone_size: -; v_call: TRBV11-3; cdr3_length: 16; cdr3_aa: CASSFPSRDWDYGYTF; cdr3_nt: TGTGCCAGCAGCTTCCCCTCAAGGGATTGGGACTATGGCTACACCTTC
j_call: TRBJ1-3; d_call: TRBD1; clone_size: -; v_call: TRBV7-2; cdr3_length: 18; cdr3_aa: CASSLTGTGGGSGNTIYF; cdr3_nt: TGTGCCAGCAGCTTAACTGGGACAGGGGGGGGCTCTGGAAACACCATATATTTT
j_call: TRBJ2-3; d_call: -; clone_size: -; v_call: TRBV4-2; cdr3_length: 16; cdr3_aa: CASSQVFSVSADTQYF; cdr3_nt: TGTGCCAGCAGCCAAGTATTTTCAGTTTCCGCAGATACGCAGTATTTT
j_call: TRBJ2-3; d_call: -; clone_size: -; v_call: TRBV7-2; cdr3_length: 15; cdr3_aa: CASSYPSGGADTQYF; cdr3_nt: TGTGCCAGCAGTTATCCGAGTGGGGGTGCAGATACGCAGTATTTT
j_call: TRBJ2-1; d_call: -; clone_size: -; v_call: TRBV9; cdr3_length: 14; cdr3_aa: CASSTTSRPNEQFF; cdr3_nt: TGTGCCAGCAGCACGACTAGTCGACCTAATGAGCAGTTCTTC
j_call: TRBJ2-7; d_call: -; clone_size: -; v_call: TRBV4-2; cdr3_length: 16; cdr3_aa: CASSQVFASSAYEQYF; cdr3_nt: TGTGCCAGCAGCCAAGTCTTCGCCTCGTCTGCCTACGAGCAGTACTTC
j_call: TRBJ2-5; d_call: -; clone_size: -; v_call: TRBV27; cdr3_length: 19; cdr3_aa: CASSSPGQRLGCFQETQYF; cdr3_nt: TGTGCCAGCAGTTCCCCGGGACAAAGGTTGGGGTGTTTTCAAGAGACCCAGTACTTC
j_call: TRBJ1-2; d_call: TRBD1; clone_size: -; v_call: TRBV29-1; cdr3_length: 13; cdr3_aa: CSVPDRVGSGYTF; cdr3_nt: TGCAGCGTTCCAGACAGGGTTGGGAGTGGCTACACCTTC
j_call: TRBJ1-3; d_call: -; clone_size: -; v_call: TRBV28; cdr3_length: 13; cdr3_aa: CASSFPVGNTIYF; cdr3_nt: TGTGCCAGCAGTTTTCCGGTGGGAAACACCATATATTTT
j_call: TRBJ2-2; d_call: -; clone_size: once; v_call: TRBV7-2; cdr3_length: 15; cdr3_aa: CASSFDGFDTGELFF; cdr3_nt: TGTGCCAGCAGCTTTGATGGGTTCGACACCGGGGAGCTGTTTTTT
j_call: TRBJ2-3; d_call: TRBD2; clone_size: -; v_call: TRBV12-3/TRBV12-4; cdr3_length: 13; cdr3_aa: CASETSHTDTQYF; cdr3_nt: TGTGCCAGCGAGACTAGCCACACAGATACGCAGTATTTT
j_call: TRBJ2-3; d_call: -; clone_size: -; v_call: TRBV9; cdr3_length: 12; cdr3_aa: CASSVEPDTQYF; cdr3_nt: TGTGCCAGCAGCGTAGAACCAGATACGCAGTATTTT
j_call: TRBJ2-3; d_call: TRBD2; clone_size: -; v_call: TRBV5-6; cdr3_length: 16; cdr3_aa: CASSLRLAGVTDTQYF; cdr3_nt: TGTGCCAGCAGCTTGAGGCTAGCGGGGGTCACAGATACGCAGTATTTT
j_call: TRBJ2-4; d_call: -; clone_size: -; v_call: TRBV15; cdr3_length: 16; cdr3_aa: CATSRESRPIKNIQYF; cdr3_nt: TGTGCCACCAGCAGAGAATCGAGACCGATTAAAAACATTCAGTACTTC
j_call: TRBJ1-4; d_call: -; clone_size: -; v_call: TRBV28; cdr3_length: 15; cdr3_aa: CASSLLAGSTPKLFF; cdr3_nt: TGTGCCAGCAGTTTATTGGCAGGGTCAACTCCAAAACTGTTTTTT
j_call: TRBJ1-3; d_call: -; clone_size: -; v_call: TRBV6-1; cdr3_length: 14; cdr3_aa: CASSERATGNTIYF; cdr3_nt: TGTGCCAGCAGTGAAAGGGCAACTGGAAACACCATATATTTT
j_call: TRBJ2-7; d_call: TRBD2; clone_size: -; v_call: TRBV24-1; cdr3_length: 13; cdr3_aa: CAPAGGPSYEQYF; cdr3_nt: TGTGCCCCGGCGGGGGGGCCCTCCTACGAGCAGTACTTC
j_call: TRBJ1-3; d_call: -; clone_size: -; v_call: TRBV4-1; cdr3_length: 17; cdr3_aa: CASSQDERPASGNTIYF; cdr3_nt: TGCGCCAGCAGCCAAGATGAGCGGCCCGCCTCTGGAAACACCATATATTTT
j_call: TRBJ1-5; d_call: TRBD1; clone_size: -; v_call: TRBV7-8; cdr3_length: 14; cdr3_aa: CASSPDRGLQPQHF; cdr3_nt: TGTGCCAGCAGTCCCGACAGGGGGCTTCAGCCCCAGCATTTT
j_call: TRBJ2-7; d_call: -; clone_size: -; v_call: TRBV20-1; cdr3_length: 8; cdr3_aa: CSAGEQYF; cdr3_nt: TGCAGTGCCGGCGAGCAGTACTTC
j_call: TRBJ1-1; d_call: -; clone_size: -; v_call: TRBV27; cdr3_length: 16; cdr3_aa: CASRPFQSYSVTEAFF; cdr3_nt: TGTGCCAGCAGACCTTTTCAGAGCTATTCGGTCACTGAAGCTTTCTTT
j_call: TRBJ1-4; d_call: -; clone_size: -; v_call: TRBV3-1/TRBV3-2; cdr3_length: 15; cdr3_aa: CASSQDANINEKLFF; cdr3_nt: TGTGCCAGCAGCCAAGATGCCAATATTAATGAAAAACTGTTTTTT
j_call: TRBJ2-6; d_call: TRBD1; clone_size: -; v_call: TRBV3-1/TRBV3-2; cdr3_length: 17; cdr3_aa: CASSQHFRGTGANVLTF; cdr3_nt: TGTGCCAGCAGCCAACACTTCAGGGGGACTGGGGCCAACGTCCTGACTTTC
j_call: TRBJ1-3; d_call: -; clone_size: once; v_call: TRBV7-8; cdr3_length: 15; cdr3_aa: CASSLGGSSGNTIYF; cdr3_nt: TGTGCCAGCAGCTTAGGGGGATCCTCTGGAAACACCATATATTTT
j_call: TRBJ1-5; d_call: TRBD1; clone_size: -; v_call: TRBV30; cdr3_length: 13; cdr3_aa: CAWRPTGDQPQHF; cdr3_nt: TGTGCCTGGAGACCGACAGGGGATCAGCCCCAGCATTTT
j_call: TRBJ1-5; d_call: -; clone_size: -; v_call: TRBV21-1; cdr3_length: 15; cdr3_aa: CASSISRHSNQPQHF; cdr3_nt: TGTGCCAGCAGCATATCGCGGCATAGCAATCAGCCCCAGCATTTT
j_call: TRBJ1-4; d_call: -; clone_size: -; v_call: TRBV4-1; cdr3_length: 13; cdr3_aa: CASSITVNEKLFF; cdr3_nt: TGCGCCAGCTCAATAACGGTAAATGAAAAACTGTTTTTT
j_call: TRBJ2-5; d_call: TRBD1; clone_size: -; v_call: TRBV6-5; cdr3_length: 13; cdr3_aa: CASSLDRVETQYF; cdr3_nt: TGTGCCAGCAGTCTAGACAGGGTGGAGACCCAGTACTTC
j_call: TRBJ2-5; d_call: -; clone_size: -; v_call: TRBV5-6; cdr3_length: 16; cdr3_aa: CASSLGPPGGRETQYF; cdr3_nt: TGTGCCAGCAGCTTGGGGCCCCCAGGGGGGCGAGAGACCCAGTACTTC
j_call: TRBJ2-1; d_call: -; clone_size: -; v_call: TRBV28; cdr3_length: 15; cdr3_aa: CASSFVGSSYNEQFF; cdr3_nt: TGTGCCAGCAGTTTTGTCGGGAGCTCCTACAATGAGCAGTTCTTC
j_call: TRBJ1-4; d_call: -; clone_size: once; v_call: TRBV19; cdr3_length: 13; cdr3_aa: CASSWQTNEKLFF; cdr3_nt: TGTGCCAGTAGTTGGCAGACTAATGAAAAACTGTTTTTT
j_call: TRBJ2-1; d_call: TRBD1; clone_size: -; v_call: TRBV5-1; cdr3_length: 12; cdr3_aa: CASGDRDNEQFF; cdr3_nt: TGCGCCAGCGGGGACAGGGACAATGAGCAGTTCTTC
j_call: TRBJ2-1; d_call: -; clone_size: -; v_call: TRBV6-4; cdr3_length: 16; cdr3_aa: CASSMQGLSSYNEQFF; cdr3_nt: TGTGCCAGCAGTATGCAGGGGCTGAGCTCCTACAATGAGCAGTTCTTC
j_call: TRBJ2-1; d_call: -; clone_size: -; v_call: TRBV10-3; cdr3_length: 14; cdr3_aa: CAISAYSGDNEQFF; cdr3_nt: TGTGCCATCAGTGCTTATTCTGGCGACAATGAGCAGTTCTTC
j_call: TRBJ1-2; d_call: TRBD1; clone_size: -; v_call: TRBV5-1; cdr3_length: 14; cdr3_aa: CASSPGTGSYGYTF; cdr3_nt: TGCGCCAGCAGCCCAGGGACAGGTAGCTATGGCTACACCTTC
j_call: TRBJ1-1; d_call: -; clone_size: once; v_call: TRBV5-1; cdr3_length: 12; cdr3_aa: CASPRHTPEAFF; cdr3_nt: TGCGCCAGCCCCCGACACACACCTGAAGCTTTCTTT
j_call: TRBJ1-2; d_call: -; clone_size: -; v_call: TRBV28; cdr3_length: 17; cdr3_aa: CASSPRGGAVSKGGYTF; cdr3_nt: TGTGCCAGCAGTCCCCGGGGGGGGGCTGTTTCGAAGGGTGGCTACACCTTC
j_call: TRBJ1-5; d_call: -; clone_size: -; v_call: TRBV18; cdr3_length: 13; cdr3_aa: CASSQGSDQPQHF; cdr3_nt: TGTGCCAGCTCACAGGGCTCCGATCAGCCCCAGCATTTT
j_call: TRBJ1-2; d_call: -; clone_size: -; v_call: TRBV28; cdr3_length: 14; cdr3_aa: CASSLGGIPYGYTF; cdr3_nt: TGTGCCAGCAGTTTAGGCGGGATCCCTTATGGCTACACCTTC
j_call: TRBJ1-5; d_call: TRBD1; clone_size: -; v_call: TRBV9; cdr3_length: 15; cdr3_aa: CASSAGTDSNQPQHF; cdr3_nt: TGTGCCAGCAGCGCGGGGACAGATAGCAATCAGCCCCAGCATTTT
j_call: TRBJ1-6; d_call: -; clone_size: -; v_call: TRBV3-1/TRBV3-2; cdr3_length: 14; cdr3_aa: CASSQGPARYPLHF; cdr3_nt: TGTGCCAGCAGCCAAGGACCCGCGAGGTACCCCCTCCACTTT
j_call: TRBJ1-1; d_call: -; clone_size: -; v_call: TRBV11-2; cdr3_length: 14; cdr3_aa: CASSSIPGSTEAFF; cdr3_nt: TGTGCCAGCAGCTCCATCCCCGGGAGCACTGAAGCTTTCTTT
j_call: TRBJ2-5; d_call: -; clone_size: -; v_call: TRBV7-9; cdr3_length: 14; cdr3_aa: CASSPGRSQETQYF; cdr3_nt: TGTGCCAGCAGTCCGGGACGGTCCCAAGAGACCCAGTACTTC
j_call: TRBJ2-1; d_call: TRBD1; clone_size: -; v_call: TRBV19; cdr3_length: 12; cdr3_aa: CASRDRENEQFF; cdr3_nt: TGTGCCAGTAGGGACAGGGAAAATGAGCAGTTCTTC
j_call: TRBJ1-4; d_call: -; clone_size: -; v_call: TRBV6-5; cdr3_length: 15; cdr3_aa: CASRVGAAFNEKLFF; cdr3_nt: TGTGCCAGCAGGGTAGGGGCAGCCTTTAATGAAAAACTGTTTTTT
j_call: TRBJ2-1; d_call: -; clone_size: -; v_call: TRBV6-2/TRBV6-3; cdr3_length: 16; cdr3_aa: CASSDLGSRTYNEQFF; cdr3_nt: TGTGCCAGCAGTGACCTAGGGAGTCGGACCTACAATGAGCAGTTCTTC
j_call: TRBJ1-2; d_call: TRBD1; clone_size: -; v_call: TRBV3-1/TRBV3-2; cdr3_length: 14; cdr3_aa: CASSKRGTDYGYTF; cdr3_nt: TGTGCCAGCAGCAAACGCGGGACAGACTATGGCTACACCTTC